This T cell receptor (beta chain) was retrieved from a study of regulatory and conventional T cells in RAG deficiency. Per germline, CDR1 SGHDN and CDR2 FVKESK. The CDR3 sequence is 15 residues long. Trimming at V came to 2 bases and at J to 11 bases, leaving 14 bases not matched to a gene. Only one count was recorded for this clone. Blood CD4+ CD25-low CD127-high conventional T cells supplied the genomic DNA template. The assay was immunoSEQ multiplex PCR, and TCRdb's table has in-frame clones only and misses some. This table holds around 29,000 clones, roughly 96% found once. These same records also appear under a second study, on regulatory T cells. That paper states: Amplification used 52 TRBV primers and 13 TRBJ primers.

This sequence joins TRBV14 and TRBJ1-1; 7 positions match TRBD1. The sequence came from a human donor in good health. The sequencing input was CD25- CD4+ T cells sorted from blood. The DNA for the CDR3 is TGTGCCAGCAGCCAAACCCTTGGAGGGGGCGAGAGGGCTTTCTTT. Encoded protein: CASSQTLGGGERAFF.